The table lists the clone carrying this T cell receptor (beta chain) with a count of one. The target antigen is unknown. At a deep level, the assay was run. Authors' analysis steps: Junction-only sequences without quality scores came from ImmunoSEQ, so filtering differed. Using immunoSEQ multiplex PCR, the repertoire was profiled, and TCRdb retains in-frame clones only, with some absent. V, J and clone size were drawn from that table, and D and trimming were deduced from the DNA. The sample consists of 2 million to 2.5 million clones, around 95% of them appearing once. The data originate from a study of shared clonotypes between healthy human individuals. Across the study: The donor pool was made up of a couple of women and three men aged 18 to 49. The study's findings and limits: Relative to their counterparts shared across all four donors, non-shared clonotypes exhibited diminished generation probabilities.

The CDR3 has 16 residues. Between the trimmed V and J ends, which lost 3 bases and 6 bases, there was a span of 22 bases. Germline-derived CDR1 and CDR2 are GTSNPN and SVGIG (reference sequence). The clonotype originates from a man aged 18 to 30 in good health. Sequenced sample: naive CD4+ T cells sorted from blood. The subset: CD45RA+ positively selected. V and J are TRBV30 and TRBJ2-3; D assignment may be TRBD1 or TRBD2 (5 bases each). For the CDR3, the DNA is TGTGCCTGGAGCTCAACTGAGGGACCTTGGGAGGATACGCAGTATTTT. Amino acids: CAWSSTEGPWEDTQYF.